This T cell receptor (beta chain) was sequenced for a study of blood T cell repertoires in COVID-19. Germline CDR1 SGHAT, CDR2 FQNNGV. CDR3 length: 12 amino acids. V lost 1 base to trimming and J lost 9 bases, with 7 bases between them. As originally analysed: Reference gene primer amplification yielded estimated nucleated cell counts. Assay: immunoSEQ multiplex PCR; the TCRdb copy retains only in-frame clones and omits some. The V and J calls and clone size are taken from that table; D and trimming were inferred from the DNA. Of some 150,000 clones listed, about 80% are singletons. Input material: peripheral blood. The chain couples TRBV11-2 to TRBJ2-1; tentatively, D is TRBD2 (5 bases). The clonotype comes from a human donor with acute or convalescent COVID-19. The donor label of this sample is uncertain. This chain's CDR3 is CASSLGAGEQFF. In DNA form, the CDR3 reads TGTGCCAGCAGCTTAGGGGCGGGTGAGCAGTTCTTC.